This TCR beta chain was identified in a study of cytomegalovirus exposure and HLA in healthy donors. General observations from the study: Cytomegalovirus status was reportedly diagnosed by the classifier with high specificity and sensitivity. With later analysis, a missense DCLRE1C variant became linked to TCR beta V- and J-gene trimming.

This CDR3 has 14 amino acids. Germline loops: CDR1 GTSNPN, CDR2 SVGIG (reference sequence). V was clipped by 4 bases and J by 5 bases, with 17 bases between them. On this clone: Its antigen is undetermined.

In the PCR, 60 Vbeta and 13 Jbeta primers were used. Clones were read by immunoSEQ multiplex PCR, and TCRdb kept only the in-frame ones, dropping some. The repertoire includes 75,000 to 90,000 clones, over 60% of them detected once, and roughly 4.2% sits in the top ten. Sequencing was performed on PBMCs. V and J are TRBV30 and TRBJ1-1, with D possibly matching TRBD1 (5 bases). This clonotype was obtained from a man in his 60s in good health and CMV-seronegative. In DNA, the CDR3 is TGTGCCTGGAATAGGGGCGCCGTGAGGACTGAAGCTTTCTTT. Its protein product is CAWNRGAVRTEAFF. Full variable domain (missing parts from reference TRBV30 and TRBJ1-1): SQTIHQWPATLVQPVGSPLSLECTVEGTSNPNLYWYRQAAGRGLQLLFYSVGIGQISSEVPQNLSASRPQDRQFILSSKKLLLSDSGFYLCAWNRGAVRTEAFFGQGTRLTVV.